The 11 T cell receptor beta chains reported below all come from one sample, sequenced in a study of cytomegalovirus exposure and HLA in healthy donors. Generated by immunoSEQ multiplex PCR, the TCRdb table keeps only in-frame clones and is missing some. Of about 120,000 clones listed, approximately 85% were seen once; the top ten hold around 5.1%. Sequenced input: PBMCs. These receptors were obtained from a man aged 18 to 29 in good health and CMV-seronegative.

CDR3 coding DNA: TGTGCCACGCGGGGGGGTTACATGAGCTCCTACAATGAGCAGTTCTTC. Its translation is CATRGGYMSSYNEQFF. The V gene is TRBV27, the J gene TRBJ2-1; 9 nucleotides agree with TRBD2. This CDR3 region has 16 residues. Germline V gene sequence: CDR1 MNHEY, CDR2 SMNVEV (reference sequence). The junction had 10 bases not matched to a gene; V was cut back by 10 bases and J by 0 bases.

The rearrangement uses TRBV6-5 and TRBJ2-1; D may be TRBD2 (6 bases). The germline gives CDR1 MNHEY, CDR2 SVGAGI. Trimming removed 5 bases at V and 6 bases at J, with 14 bases between. This CDR3 is 14 amino acids long. This CDR3 reads CASSRRDSTNEQFF. As DNA, the CDR3 is TGTGCCAGCAGTCGCCGGGACTCTACCAATGAGCAGTTCTTC.

The chain links TRBV6-5 to TRBJ1-3; D gene ambiguous. The germline V gene has CDR1 MNHEY and CDR2 SVGAGI. This CDR3 contains 15 residues. Between the trimmed V and J ends, which lost 7 bases and 4 bases, there was a span of 17 bases. The CDR3 is CASKQGAVPGNTIYF. In DNA, the CDR3 is TGTGCCAGCAAGCAAGGTGCGGTACCGGGAAACACCATATATTTT.

The chain employs TRBV6-6 and TRBJ1-6, with 11 bases fitting TRBD1. There are 15 residues in the CDR3. After removal of 5 bases from V and 9 bases from J, the junction contained 6 bases not matched to a gene. Germline V lookup: CDR1 MNHNY, CDR2 SVGAGI (reference sequence). The CDR3 DNA sequence: TGTGCCAGCAGTCCCACGGGACAGGGGGGTTCACCCCTCCACTTT. The encoded protein is CASSPTGQGGSPLHF.

This chain uses TRBV21-1 with TRBJ1-4; TRBD1, the table's D call, was not compared with the DNA. TRBV21-1 is a pseudogene segment. This CDR3 has 16 amino acids. As DNA, the CDR3 is TGTGCCAGCAGCAAAGGGGGGACAGAGACATGGGGAAAACTGTTTTTT. It encodes CASSKGGTETWGKLFF.

This clone was seen a single time. V gene TRBV19 combines with J gene TRBJ1-5, with D perhaps TRBD1 (6 bases). With 6 bases removed from V and 0 bases from J, the gap between germline ends came to 9 bases. Per the germline V gene, CDR1 is LNHDA and CDR2 is SQIVND (reference sequence). This CDR3 comprises 14 residues. The CDR3: CASSRTDSNQPQHF. The CDR3 region has the DNA TGTGCCAGTAGCAGGACAGATAGCAATCAGCCCCAGCATTTT.

This chain uses TRBV28 with TRBJ1-2, with D possibly being TRBD1 (5 bases). V was trimmed by 5 bases and J by 6 bases, leaving 16 bases between them. The CDR3 extends over 14 amino acids. Germline CDR1 and CDR2: MDHEN and SYDVKM. CDR3 DNA sequence: TGTGCCAGCAGTCCAGGGCCTTTAACGGATGGCTACACCTTC. This codes for CASSPGPLTDGYTF.

The chain carries TRBV15 and TRBJ1-4; no definite D call. The CDR3 consists of 17 residues. Germline V CDR1 and CDR2: LNHNV, YYDKDF (reference sequence). The germline V and J ends were trimmed by 0 bases and 0 bases, with 11 bases remaining between them. CDR3 protein: CATSRDLGSATNEKLFF. The CDR3 coding sequence is TGTGCCACCAGCAGAGATCTGGGGAGTGCAACTAATGAAAAACTGTTTTTT.

The chain carries TRBV7-9 and TRBJ1-2, with 7 nucleotides matching TRBD1. Germline CDR1 and CDR2: SEHNR and FQNEAQ (reference sequence). The CDR3 spans 16 residues. With 0 bases clipped from V and 0 bases from J, the junction kept 4 bases outside the gene matches. The CDR3 DNA reads TGTGCCAGCAGCTTAGCGACCGACAGGGCTAACTATGGCTACACCTTC. It codes for CASSLATDRANYGYTF.

The V call is TRBV5-1, the J call TRBJ1-3; possible D gene TRBD1, 5 bases. The germline V and J ends were trimmed by 0 bases and 8 bases, with 15 bases remaining between them. Germline V lookup: CDR1 SGHRS, CDR2 YFSETQ. The CDR3 is 15 residues long. The DNA of the CDR3 is TGCGCCAGCAGCTTGGACGGGGGTCTCTGGGACACCATATATTTT. It yields the protein CASSLDGGLWDTIYF.

This clone has a single count. V is TRBV2 and J is TRBJ1-4, with D possibly TRBD1 on 6 matching bases. V was trimmed by 4 bases and J by 8 bases, leaving 11 bases between them. The length of the CDR3 is 13 residues. The germline CDR1 and CDR2 sequences are SNHLY and FYNNEI. The CDR3 sequence is CASSGGHREKLFF. DNA of the CDR3: TGTGCCAGCAGTGGGGGGCATAGGGAAAAACTGTTTTTT.